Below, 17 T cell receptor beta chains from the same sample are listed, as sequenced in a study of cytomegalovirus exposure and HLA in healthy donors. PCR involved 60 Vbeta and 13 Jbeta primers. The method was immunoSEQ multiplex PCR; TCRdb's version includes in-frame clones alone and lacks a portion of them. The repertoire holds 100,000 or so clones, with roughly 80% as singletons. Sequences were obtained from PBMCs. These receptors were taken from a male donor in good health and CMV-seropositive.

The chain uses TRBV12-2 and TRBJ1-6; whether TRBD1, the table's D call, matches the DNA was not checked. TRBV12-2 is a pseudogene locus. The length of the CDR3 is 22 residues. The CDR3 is CASRLDCIGGPIQDSYNSPLHF. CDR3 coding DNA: TGTGCAAGTCGCTTAGATTGTATTGGGGGCCCCATTCAAGATTCCTATAATTCACCCCTCCACTTT.

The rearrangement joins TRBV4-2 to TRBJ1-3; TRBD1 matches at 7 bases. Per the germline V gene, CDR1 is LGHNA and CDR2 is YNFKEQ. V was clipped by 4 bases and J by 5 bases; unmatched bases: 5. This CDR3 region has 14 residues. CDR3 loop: CASSRQGGRNTIYF. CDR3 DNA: TGTGCCAGCAGCCGACAGGGTGGTCGAAACACCATATATTTT.

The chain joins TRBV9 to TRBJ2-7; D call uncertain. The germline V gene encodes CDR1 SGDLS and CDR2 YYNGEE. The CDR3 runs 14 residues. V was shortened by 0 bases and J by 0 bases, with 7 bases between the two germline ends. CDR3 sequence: CASSVGASSYEQYF. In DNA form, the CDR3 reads TGTGCCAGCAGCGTAGGAGCTAGCTCCTACGAGCAGTACTTC.

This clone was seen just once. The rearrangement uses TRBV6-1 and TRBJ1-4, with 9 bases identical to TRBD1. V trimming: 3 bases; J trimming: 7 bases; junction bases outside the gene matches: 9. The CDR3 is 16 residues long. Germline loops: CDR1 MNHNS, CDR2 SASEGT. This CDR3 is CASSEPPGQGFEKLFF. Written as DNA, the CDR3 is TGTGCCAGCAGTGAGCCGCCCGGACAGGGGTTTGAAAAACTGTTTTTT.

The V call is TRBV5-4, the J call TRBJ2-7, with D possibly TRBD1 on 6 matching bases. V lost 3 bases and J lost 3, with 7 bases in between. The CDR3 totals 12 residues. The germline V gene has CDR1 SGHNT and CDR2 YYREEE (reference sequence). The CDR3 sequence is CASSWGHYEQYF. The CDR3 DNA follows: TGTGCCAGCAGCTGGGGACACTACGAGCAGTACTTC.

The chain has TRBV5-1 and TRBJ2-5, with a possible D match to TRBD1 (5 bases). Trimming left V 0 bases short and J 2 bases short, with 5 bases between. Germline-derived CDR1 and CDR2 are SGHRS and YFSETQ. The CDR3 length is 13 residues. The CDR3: CASSLGQQETQYF. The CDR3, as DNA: TGCGCCAGCAGCTTGGGACAGCAAGAGACCCAGTACTTC.

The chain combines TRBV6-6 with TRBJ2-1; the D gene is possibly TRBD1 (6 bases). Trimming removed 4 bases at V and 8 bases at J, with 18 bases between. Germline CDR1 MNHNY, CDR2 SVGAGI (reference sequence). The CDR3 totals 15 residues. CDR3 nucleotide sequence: TGTGCCAGCAGTTCCGGGACAAGTCGTACCGATGAGCAGTTCTTC. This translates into CASSSGTSRTDEQFF.

In DNA form, the CDR3 reads TGTGCCAGCAGCTCGGGACAGGGGGCCGCTGGCTACACCTTC. Encoded protein: CASSSGQGAAGYTF. The chain combines TRBV7-2 with TRBJ1-2; 12 positions agree with TRBD1. The CDR3 is made up of 14 amino acids. Germline CDR1 SGHTA, CDR2 FQGNSA. Trimming cost V 4 bases and J 7 bases; bases outside gene matches: 4.

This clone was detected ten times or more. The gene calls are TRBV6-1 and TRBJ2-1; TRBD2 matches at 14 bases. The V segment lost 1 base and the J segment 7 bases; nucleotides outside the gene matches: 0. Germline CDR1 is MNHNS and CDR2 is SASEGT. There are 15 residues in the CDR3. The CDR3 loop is CASSEGLAGGNEQFF. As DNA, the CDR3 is TGTGCCAGCAGTGAAGGACTAGCGGGGGGGAATGAGCAGTTCTTC.

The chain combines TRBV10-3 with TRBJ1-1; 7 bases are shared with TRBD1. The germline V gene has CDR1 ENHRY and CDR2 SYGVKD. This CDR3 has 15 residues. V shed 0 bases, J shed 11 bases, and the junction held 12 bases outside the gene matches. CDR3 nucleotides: TGTGCCATCAGTGAGTCGTTTCCCGCAGGGGGAAGGGCTTTCTTT. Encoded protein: CAISESFPAGGRAFF.

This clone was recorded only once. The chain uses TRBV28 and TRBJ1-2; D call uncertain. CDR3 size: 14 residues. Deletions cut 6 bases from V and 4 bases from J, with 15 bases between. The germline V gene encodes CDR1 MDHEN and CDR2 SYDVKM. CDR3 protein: CASRVHGSGYGYTF. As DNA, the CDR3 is TGTGCCAGCAGGGTTCATGGTAGCGGCTATGGCTACACCTTC.

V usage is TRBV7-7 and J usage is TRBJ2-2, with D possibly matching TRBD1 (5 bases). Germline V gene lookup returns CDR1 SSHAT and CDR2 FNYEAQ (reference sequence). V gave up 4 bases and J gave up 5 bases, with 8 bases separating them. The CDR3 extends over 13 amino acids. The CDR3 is CASSSDSTGELFF. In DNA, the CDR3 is TGTGCCAGCAGCTCAGACAGTACCGGGGAGCTGTTTTTT.

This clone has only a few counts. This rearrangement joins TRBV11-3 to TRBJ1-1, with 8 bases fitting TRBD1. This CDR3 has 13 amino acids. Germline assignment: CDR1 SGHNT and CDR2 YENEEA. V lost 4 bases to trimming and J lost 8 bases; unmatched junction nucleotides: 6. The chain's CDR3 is CASSSPRGLEAFF. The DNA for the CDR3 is TGTGCCAGCAGCTCGCCCAGGGGGCTGGAAGCTTTCTTT. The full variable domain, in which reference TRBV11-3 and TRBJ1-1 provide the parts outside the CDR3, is EAGVVQSPRYKIIEKKQPVAFWCNPISGHNTLYWYLQNLGQGPELLIRYENEEAVDDSQLPKDRFSAERLKGVDSTLKIQPAELGDSAVYLCASSSPRGLEAFFGQGTRLTVV.

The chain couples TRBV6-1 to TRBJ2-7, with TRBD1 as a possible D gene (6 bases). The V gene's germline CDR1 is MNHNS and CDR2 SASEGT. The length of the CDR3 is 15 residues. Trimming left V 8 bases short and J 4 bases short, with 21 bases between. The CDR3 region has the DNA TGTGCCAGCCAGGGGTCTTCGGACCCGGTTTACGAGCAGTACTTC. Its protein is CASQGSSDPVYEQYF.

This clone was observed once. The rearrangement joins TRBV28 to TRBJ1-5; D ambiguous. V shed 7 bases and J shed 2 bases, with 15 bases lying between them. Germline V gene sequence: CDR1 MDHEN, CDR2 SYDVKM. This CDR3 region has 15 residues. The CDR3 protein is CASTKTGLGNQPQHF. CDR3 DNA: TGTGCCAGCACGAAAACGGGGTTGGGCAATCAGCCCCAGCATTTT.

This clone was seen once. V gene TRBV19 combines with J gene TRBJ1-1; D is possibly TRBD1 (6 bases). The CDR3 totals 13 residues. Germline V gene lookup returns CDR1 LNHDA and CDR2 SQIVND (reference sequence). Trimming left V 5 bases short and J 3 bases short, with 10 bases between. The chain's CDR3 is CASSQGRDTEAFF. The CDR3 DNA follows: TGTGCCAGTAGTCAGGGGAGGGACACTGAAGCTTTCTTT. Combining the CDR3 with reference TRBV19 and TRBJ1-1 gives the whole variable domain DGGITQSPKYLFRKEGQNVTLSCEQNLNHDAMYWYRQDPGQGLRLIYYSQIVNDFQKGDIAEGYSVSREKKESFPLTVTSAQKNPTAFYLCASSQGRDTEAFFGQGTRLTVV.

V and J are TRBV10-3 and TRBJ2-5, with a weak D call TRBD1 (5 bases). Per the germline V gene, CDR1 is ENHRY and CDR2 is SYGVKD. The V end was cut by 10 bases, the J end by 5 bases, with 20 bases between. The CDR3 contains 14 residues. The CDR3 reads CATAPPAGPETQYF. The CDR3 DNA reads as TGTGCCACCGCCCCTCCGGCAGGGCCGGAGACCCAGTACTTC.